Here is one T cell receptor beta chain with its context. Its target is not known. Combining a sample-barcoded 5' primer with a J-beta primer mix, a second PCR ran for roughly 7 to 11 cycles. TCRdb re-called the 5' RACE reads with MiXCR, one entry per CDR3 protein. This table holds hundreds of thousands of distinct CDR3 sequences, about 36% found once. There are 13 residues in the CDR3. V dropped 10 bases and J dropped 8 bases, with 18 bases sitting between them. From germline, CDR1 is SNHLY and CDR2 FYNNEI. This record comes from a study of blood T cells in healthy people across ages. Overall study findings and caveats: Naive and antigen-experienced cells could not be conclusively compared, given unsorted PBMCs.

The origin of this receptor is a man aged 18 to 35 in good health. This chain links TRBV2 with TRBJ2-1; perhaps D is TRBD1 or TRBD2 (5 bases each). Sample: blood. CDR3 loop: CANGAVSSYEQFF. CDR3 sequence (DNA): TGTGCCAACGGGGCGGTGTCTTCCTATGAGCAGTTCTTC.